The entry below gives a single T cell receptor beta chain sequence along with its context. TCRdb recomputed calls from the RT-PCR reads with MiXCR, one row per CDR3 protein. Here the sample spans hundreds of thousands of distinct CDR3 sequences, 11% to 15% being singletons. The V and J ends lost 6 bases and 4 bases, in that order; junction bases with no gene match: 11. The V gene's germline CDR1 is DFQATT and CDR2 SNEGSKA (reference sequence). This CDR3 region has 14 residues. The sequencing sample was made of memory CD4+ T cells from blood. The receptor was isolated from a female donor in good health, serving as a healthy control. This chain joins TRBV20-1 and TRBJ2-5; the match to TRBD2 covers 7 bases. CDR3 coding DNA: TGCAGTGCCCGACCCTCTAGCGGTTTAGAGACCCAGTACTTC. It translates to CSARPSSGLETQYF.